Listed here are 20 T cell receptor beta chains from one sample, sequenced in a study of naive and memory T cell subsets. Ligated cDNA underwent four rounds of PCR with nested alpha and beta constant region primers and SP2. TCRdb reanalysed the 5' RACE reads using MiXCR and keeps one entry per CDR3 protein. This table holds more than 45,000 distinct CDR3 sequences, 4.7% found once. TCR cDNA received a 3' ligated oligonucleotide that carried a UMI. The receptors stem from a female donor in good health.

In its sample, this clonotype was seen many times. The chain links TRBV15 to TRBJ1-6, with a possible D match to TRBD1 (5 bases). The CDR3 runs 16 residues. V shed 8 bases and J shed 7 bases, with 21 bases lying between them. Germline V gene data show CDR1 as LNHNV and CDR2 as YYDKDF (reference sequence). CDR3 in DNA: TGTGCCACCCGTGGGGGTACTTGGGGGGAAAATTCACCCCTCCACTTT. Its translation is CATRGGTWGENSPLHF.

This clonotype was counted ten times or more. The rearrangement joins TRBV30 to TRBJ1-5; no firm D call. The CDR3 loop spans 12 amino acids. V lost 2 bases to trimming and J lost 9 bases, with 11 bases between them. Germline CDR1 reads GTSNPN; CDR2 reads SVGIG (reference sequence). CDR3 sequence: CAWSIEGGPQHF. CDR3 bases: TGTGCCTGGAGTATAGAGGGTGGGCCCCAGCATTTT.

This clonotype has more than one count but fewer than ten. This rearrangement joins TRBV10-3 to TRBJ2-1, with TRBD2 matching over 7 bases. Losses at the gene ends were 4 bases for V and 1 base for J; bases not matched to a gene: 4. In germline, CDR1 is ENHRY, CDR2 SYGVKD. This CDR3 has 15 residues. The CDR3 bases are TGTGCCATCAGTGCACCGGGACTATCCTACAATGAGCAGTTCTTC. Translation gives CAISAPGLSYNEQFF.

This clonotype was counted many times. The chain links TRBV5-5 to TRBJ1-5; D may be TRBD1 (6 bases). The V end was cut by 1 base, the J end by 7 bases, with 24 bases between. Germline CDR1 and CDR2: SGHKS and YYEKEE (reference sequence). The length of the CDR3 is 18 residues. DNA for the CDR3: TGTGCCAGCAGCTTGACTGTCGGAGGGGGGTCCTCAGGGCAGCCCCAGCATTTT. This sequence encodes CASSLTVGGGSSGQPQHF.

This clonotype was counted many times. V gene TRBV20-1 combines with J gene TRBJ2-1, with TRBD2 identical over 8 bases. V trimming: 3 bases; J trimming: 7 bases; junction bases outside the gene matches: 5. Germline V lookup: CDR1 DFQATT, CDR2 SNEGSKA (reference sequence). The CDR3 loop spans 13 amino acids. Here the CDR3 reads CSASSSGFNEQFF. The CDR3 DNA is TGCAGTGCTAGTTCTAGCGGGTTTAATGAGCAGTTCTTC.

This clonotype was seen many times. The rearrangement links TRBV7-2 to TRBJ2-7, with 14 positions matching TRBD2. V was clipped by 3 bases and J by 3 bases; unmatched bases: 4. Germline V gene lookup returns CDR1 SGHTA and CDR2 FQGNSA. The length of the CDR3 is 16 residues. In DNA form, the CDR3 reads TGTGCCAGCAGCTTGGGGACTAGCGGGAGTCTCTACGAGCAGTACTTC. Residues: CASSLGTSGSLYEQYF.

Ten or more counts support this clonotype. CDR3 coding DNA: TGTGCCAGCAGACTCCGTGCGTATAGGACAGATACGCAGTATTTT. It specifies CASRLRAYRTDTQYF. This chain joins TRBV28 and TRBJ2-3, with D hard to call. Germline V lookup: CDR1 MDHEN, CDR2 SYDVKM. The CDR3 sequence is 15 residues long. Trimming left V 6 bases short and J 3 bases short, with 16 bases between.

In its sample, this clonotype was seen many times. The genes are TRBV7-2 and TRBJ1-1; TRBD1 is a possible D gene (6 bases). Germline CDR1 reads SGHTA; CDR2 reads FQGNSA. The CDR3 is made up of 14 amino acids. The ends were cut back, 2 bases at V and 1 base at J, with 8 bases in the middle. In nucleotides, the CDR3 is TGTGCCAGCAGCTTAACGACAGGGAACACTGAAGCTTTCTTT. Its translation: CASSLTTGNTEAFF.

This clonotype was seen only a few times. This could be a read error, since a much larger clone is one nucleotide away. The chain couples TRBV10-2 to TRBJ2-1; D is unresolved. The CDR3 consists of 11 residues. Trimming pared 5 bases from V and 7 bases from J, leaving 6 bases between. Germline V CDR1 and CDR2: WSHSY, SAAADI. The CDR3 loop is CASSRANEQFF. In DNA form, the CDR3 reads TGCGCCAGCAGTCGTGCAAATGAGCAGTTCTTC.

This clonotype was found many times. The rearrangement joins TRBV4-2 to TRBJ1-2; TRBD1 matches 8 bases. The CDR3 consists of 16 residues. V lost 1 base, J lost 8 bases, and 12 bases stayed unmatched. Germline V gene data show CDR1 as LGHNA and CDR2 as YNFKEQ. In nucleotides, the CDR3 is TGTGCCAGCAGCCAAGGGCCGGACAGGGCGTTGTGGGGCTACACCTTC. It specifies CASSQGPDRALWGYTF.

This clonotype was seen repeatedly, ten times or more. The genes are TRBV11-2 and TRBJ1-3, with no clear D. Germline V CDR1 and CDR2: SGHAT, FQNNGV. V gave up 4 bases and J gave up 4 bases, with 20 bases separating them. This CDR3 contains 17 residues. The CDR3 DNA is TGTGCCAGCAGCTCCTTTAGCACGGGGTCCAAGGGAAACACCATATATTTT. Translating it yields CASSSFSTGSKGNTIYF.

The table lists this clonotype with a few counts. A much larger clone differs from this one at a single base, so this may be a read error. The chain joins TRBV6-2 or TRBV6-3 to TRBJ2-6; D gene uncertain. The CDR3 runs to 14 residues. The V end lost 3 bases, the J end lost 12 bases, and 15 bases lay between the germline ends. From germline, CDR1 is MNHEY and CDR2 SVGEGT. Here the CDR3 DNA reads TGTGCCAGCAGTTATGACCCGGGCCGTGGCGTCCTGACTTTC. Amino acids: CASSYDPGRGVLTF.

In its sample, this clonotype was seen many times. The chain is built from TRBV6-2 or TRBV6-3 and TRBJ2-5, with 8 bases that match TRBD2. V dropped 1 base and J dropped 2; count of bases not matched to a gene: 3. Germline CDR1 and CDR2: MNHEY and SVGEGT. This CDR3 has 15 residues. The CDR3 loop reads CASSYLAGRQETQYF. As DNA, the CDR3 is TGTGCCAGCAGTTACTTAGCGGGACGACAAGAGACCCAGTACTTC.

In its sample, this clonotype was seen many times. The rearrangement links TRBV20-1 to TRBJ2-1; the D gene could be TRBD1 or TRBD2 (6 bases each). Looked up from germline, CDR1 is DFQATT and CDR2 is SNEGSKA (reference sequence). This CDR3 is built from 12 residues. The CDR3 DNA reads TGCACCTCAAGGGGAAAGGGGGGTGAGCAGTTCTTC. It encodes CTSRGKGGEQFF.

At least ten counts were recorded for this clonotype. This chain links TRBV7-9 with TRBJ2-5; D call uncertain. Germline V gives CDR1 SEHNR, CDR2 FQNEAQ (reference sequence). Between the trimmed V and J ends, which lost 4 bases and 3 bases, there was a span of 9 bases. This CDR3 is 13 amino acids long. The CDR3 loop reads CASSSEMEETQYF. For the CDR3, the DNA is TGTGCCAGCAGCTCTGAGATGGAAGAGACCCAGTACTTC.

This clonotype was observed many times. The chain joins TRBV20-1 to TRBJ2-7; no reliable D call. The CDR3 runs to 13 residues. Trimming left V 6 bases short and J 3 bases short, with 15 bases between. Germline V CDR1 and CDR2: DFQATT, SNEGSKA (reference sequence). The CDR3 reads CSADEFGGYEQYF. The CDR3 bases are TGCAGTGCGGATGAGTTCGGCGGCTACGAGCAGTACTTC.

This chain joins TRBV28 and TRBJ2-7; D is uncertain. Trimming pared 7 bases from V and 1 base from J, leaving 11 bases between. The CDR3 is 13 amino acids. Per the germline V gene, CDR1 is MDHEN and CDR2 is SYDVKM. The CDR3 DNA is TGTGCCAGCAACACCCCGGTTTCCTACGAGCAGTACTTC. Translating it yields CASNTPVSYEQYF.

The chain combines TRBV5-6 with TRBJ2-5; either TRBD1 or TRBD2 may fit D (5 bases each). Trimming left V 2 bases short and J 2 bases short, with 13 bases between. Germline CDR1 SGHDT, CDR2 YYEEEE. This CDR3 has 15 residues. CDR3 residues: CASSLELGPQETQYF. The CDR3 bases are TGTGCCAGCAGCTTAGAGTTGGGACCACAAGAGACCCAGTACTTC.

The V call is TRBV7-6, the J call TRBJ2-7; TRBD1 might be the D (5 bases). CDR1 is SGHVS, CDR2 FNYEAQ, per germline. The CDR3 length is 16 residues. V was clipped by 2 bases and J by 7 bases, with 21 bases between them. This CDR3 is CASSLRQLGVLGEQYF. The CDR3 coding sequence is TGTGCCAGCAGCTTACGACAGCTAGGGGTTCTGGGGGAGCAGTACTTC.

Ten or more counts support this clonotype. The V gene is TRBV20-1, the J gene TRBJ2-6, with D possibly called TRBD1 or TRBD2 (5 bases each). The V end was cut by 6 bases, the J end by 0 bases, with 18 bases between. Germline CDR1 and CDR2: DFQATT and SNEGSKA (reference sequence). The CDR3 spans 17 residues. The CDR3 nucleotides read TGCAGTGCCCCCGGGGACCTCTGGAGCTCTGGGGCCAACGTCCTGACTTTC. It yields the protein CSAPGDLWSSGANVLTF.